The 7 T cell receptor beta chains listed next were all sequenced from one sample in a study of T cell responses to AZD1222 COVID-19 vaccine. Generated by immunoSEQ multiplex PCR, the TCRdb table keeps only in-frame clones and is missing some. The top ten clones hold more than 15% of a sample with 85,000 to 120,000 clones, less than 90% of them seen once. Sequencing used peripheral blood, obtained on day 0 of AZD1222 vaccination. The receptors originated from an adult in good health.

CDR3 in amino acids: CASSSRRASGSSGELFF. The CDR3 region has the DNA TGTGCCAGCAGCTCACGGCGGGCTAGCGGGAGTTCCGGGGAGCTGTTTTTT. The chain has TRBV7-3 and TRBJ2-2, with 10 bases matching TRBD2. This CDR3 has 17 residues. The germline gives CDR1 SGHTA, CDR2 FQGTGA. J lost 6 bases, V lost 4 bases, and 11 bases had no gene match.

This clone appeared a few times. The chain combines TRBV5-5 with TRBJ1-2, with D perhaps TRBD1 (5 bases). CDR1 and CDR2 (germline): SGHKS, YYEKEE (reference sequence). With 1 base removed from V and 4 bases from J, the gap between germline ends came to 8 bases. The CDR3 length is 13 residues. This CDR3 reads CASSLWQGYGYTF. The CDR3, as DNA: TGTGCCAGCAGCTTGTGGCAGGGCTATGGCTACACCTTC.

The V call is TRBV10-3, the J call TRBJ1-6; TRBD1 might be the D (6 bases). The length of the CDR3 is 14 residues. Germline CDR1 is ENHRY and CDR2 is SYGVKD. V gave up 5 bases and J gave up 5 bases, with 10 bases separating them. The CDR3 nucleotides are TGTGCCATCAGTAGGACAGAGAATAATTCACCCCTCCACTTT. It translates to CAISRTENNSPLHF.

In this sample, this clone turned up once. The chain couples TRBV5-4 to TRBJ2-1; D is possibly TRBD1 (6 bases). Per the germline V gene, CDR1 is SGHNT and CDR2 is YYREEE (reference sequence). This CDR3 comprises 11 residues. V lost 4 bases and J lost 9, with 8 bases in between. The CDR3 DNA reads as TGTGCCAGCAGCCTACAGGGTGAGCAGTTCTTC. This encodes CASSLQGEQFF.

CDR3 nucleotides: TGTGCCAGCAGCTTAGTGGCCCCTGAAGCTTTCTTT. It encodes CASSLVAPEAFF. The chain joins TRBV11-3 to TRBJ1-1, with unresolved D. V was clipped by 1 base and J by 6 bases, with 6 bases between them. The CDR3 runs 12 residues. Germline values: CDR1 SGHNT, CDR2 YENEEA.

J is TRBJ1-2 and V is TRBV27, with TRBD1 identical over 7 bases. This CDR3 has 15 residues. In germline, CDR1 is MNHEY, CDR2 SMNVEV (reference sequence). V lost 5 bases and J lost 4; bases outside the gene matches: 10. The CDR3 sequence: CASSPGTANIYGYTF. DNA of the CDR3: TGTGCCAGCAGTCCGGGGACAGCTAATATCTATGGCTACACCTTC.

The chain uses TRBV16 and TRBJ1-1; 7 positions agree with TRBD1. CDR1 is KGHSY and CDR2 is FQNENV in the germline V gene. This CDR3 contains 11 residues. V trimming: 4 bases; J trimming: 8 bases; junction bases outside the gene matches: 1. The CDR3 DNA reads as TGTGCCAGCAGCCCGGGACAGGAAGCTTTCTTT. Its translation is CASSPGQEAFF.